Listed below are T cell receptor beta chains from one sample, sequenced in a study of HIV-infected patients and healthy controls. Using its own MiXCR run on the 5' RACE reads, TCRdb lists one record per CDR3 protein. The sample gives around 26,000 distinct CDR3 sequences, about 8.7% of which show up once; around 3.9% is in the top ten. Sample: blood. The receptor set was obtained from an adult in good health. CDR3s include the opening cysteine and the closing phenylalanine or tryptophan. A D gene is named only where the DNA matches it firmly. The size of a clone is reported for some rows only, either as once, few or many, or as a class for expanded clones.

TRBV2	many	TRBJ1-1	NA	CASRVDRQGEAFF	TGTGCCAGCAGGGTTGACAGGCAGGGTGAAGCTTTCTTT
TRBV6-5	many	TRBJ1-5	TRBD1	CASRPDRGSNQPQHF	TGTGCCAGCAGACCAGACAGGGGGAGCAATCAGCCCCAGCATTTT
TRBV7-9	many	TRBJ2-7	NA	CASSKPEAGVPYEQYF	TGTGCCAGCAGCAAACCAGAAGCAGGAGTGCCCTACGAGCAGTACTTC
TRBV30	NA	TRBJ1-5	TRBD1	CAWNAGGNQPQHF	TGTGCCTGGAACGCAGGGGGAAATCAGCCCCAGCATTTT
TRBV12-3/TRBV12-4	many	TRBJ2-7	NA	CASSLGDTLYEQYF	TGTGCCAGCAGTTTAGGGGACACCCTTTACGAGCAGTACTTC
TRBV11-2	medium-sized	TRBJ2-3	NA	CASSLGPSGGTYF	TGTGCCAGCAGCTTAGGCCCCTCCGGGGGCACGTATTTT
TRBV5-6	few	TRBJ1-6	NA	CASSLVWNSPLHF	TGTGCCAGCAGCTTGGTGTGGAATTCACCCCTCCACTTT
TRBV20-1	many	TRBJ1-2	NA	CSAGTLANYGYTF	TGCAGTGCCGGGACCCTAGCTAACTATGGCTACACCTTC
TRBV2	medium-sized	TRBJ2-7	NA	CASSEGGQNYEQYF	TGTGCCAGCAGCGAGGGGGGACAGAACTACGAGCAGTACTTC
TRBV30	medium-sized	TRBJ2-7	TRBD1	CAWGTGTGDYEQYF	TGTGCCTGGGGGACTGGGACAGGGGACTACGAGCAGTACTTC
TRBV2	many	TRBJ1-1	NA	CALDDPHHQERRAEAFF	TGTGCCCTAGATGACCCACACCATCAAGAGAGACGGGCTGAAGCTTTCTTT
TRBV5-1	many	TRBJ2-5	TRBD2	CASSPGLAGDQETQYF	TGCGCCAGCAGCCCTGGACTAGCGGGGGACCAAGAGACCCAGTACTTC
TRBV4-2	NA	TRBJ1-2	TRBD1	CASSQDGQVNYGYTF	TGTGCCAGCAGCCAAGACGGACAGGTCAACTATGGCTACACCTTC
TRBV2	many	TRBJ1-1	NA	CASSEQTWQGMEAFF	TGTGCCAGCAGTGAACAGACGTGGCAGGGTATGGAGGCTTTCTTT
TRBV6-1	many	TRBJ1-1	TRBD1	CASSEVDSGGRAFF	TGTGCCAGCAGTGAAGTTGATTCAGGGGGACGAGCTTTCTTT
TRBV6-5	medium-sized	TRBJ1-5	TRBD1	CASSPTGTDSNQPQHF	TGTGCCAGCAGTCCCACCGGGACAGATAGCAATCAGCCCCAGCATTTT
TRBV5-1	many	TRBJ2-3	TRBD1	CASSLAWTGGLSDTQYF	TGCGCCAGCAGCTTGGCTTGGACAGGGGGACTTTCGGATACGCAGTATTTT
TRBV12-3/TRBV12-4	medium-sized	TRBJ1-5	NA	CASSPDKNQPQHF	TGTGCCAGCAGCCCGGACAAAAATCAGCCCCAGCATTTT
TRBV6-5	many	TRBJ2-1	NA	CASSYTAGRGIEQFF	TGTGCCAGCAGTTACACGGCAGGGAGAGGGATTGAGCAGTTCTTC
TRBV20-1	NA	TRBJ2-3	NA	CSALTEGPTTDTQYF	TGCAGTGCCCTGACTGAGGGCCCCACTACAGATACGCAGTATTTT
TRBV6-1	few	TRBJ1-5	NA	CASSEGGLFEPQHF	TGTGCCAGCAGTGAGGGGGGGCTCTTTGAGCCCCAGCATTTT
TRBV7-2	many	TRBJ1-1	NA	CASSRLSMSATTESEAFF	TGTGCCAGCAGCCGCTTAAGTATGAGCGCCACGACGGAATCTGAAGCTTTCTTT
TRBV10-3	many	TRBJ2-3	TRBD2	CAISATSGGASDTQYF	TGTGCCATCAGCGCCACTAGCGGGGGGGCATCGGATACGCAGTATTTT
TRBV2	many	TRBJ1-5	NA	CASSVGGDNQPQHF	TGTGCCAGCAGTGTAGGGGGTGACAATCAGCCCCAGCATTTT
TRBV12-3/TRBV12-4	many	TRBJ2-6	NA	CASSSQTGANVLTF	TGTGCCAGCAGTTCACAGACTGGGGCCAACGTCCTGACTTTC
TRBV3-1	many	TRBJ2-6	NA	CASSQDASGANVLTF	TGTGCCAGCAGCCAAGACGCCTCTGGGGCCAACGTCCTGACTTTC
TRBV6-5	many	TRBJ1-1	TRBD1	CASTAQGDTEAFF	TGTGCCAGCACTGCGCAGGGGGACACTGAAGCTTTCTTT
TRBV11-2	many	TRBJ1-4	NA	CASEGDSWEKLFF	TGTGCCAGCGAGGGGGATAGCTGGGAAAAACTGTTTTTT
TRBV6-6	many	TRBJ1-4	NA	CASSWTATNEKLFF	TGTGCCAGCAGTTGGACAGCAACTAATGAAAAACTGTTTTTT
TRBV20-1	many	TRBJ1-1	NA	CSARGLGYVGTEAFF	TGCAGTGCTAGAGGTTTAGGGTATGTGGGCACTGAAGCTTTCTTT
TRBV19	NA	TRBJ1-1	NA	CASSIRVNTEAFF	TGTGCCAGTAGTATAAGAGTGAACACTGAAGCTTTCTTT
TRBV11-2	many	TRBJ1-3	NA	CASSLENVGNTIYF	TGTGCCAGCAGCTTGGAAAATGTGGGAAACACCATATATTTT
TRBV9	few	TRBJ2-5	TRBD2	CASSVAGTRVETQYF	TGTGCCAGCAGCGTAGCCGGGACTAGGGTAGAGACCCAGTACTTC
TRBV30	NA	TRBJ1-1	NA	CAWRDRPMNAEAFF	TGTGCCTGGAGGGACCGACCTATGAACGCTGAAGCTTTCTTT
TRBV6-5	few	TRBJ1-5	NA	CASRNGGSNQPQHF	TGTGCCAGCCGTAATGGGGGTAGCAATCAGCCCCAGCATTTT
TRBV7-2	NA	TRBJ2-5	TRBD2	CASSPTSGGARETQYF	TGTGCCAGCAGCCCGACTAGCGGGGGGGCCAGGGAGACCCAGTACTTC
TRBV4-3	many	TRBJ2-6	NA	CASSQGQLVISGANVLTF	TGCGCCAGCAGCCAAGGACAGCTTGTAATCTCTGGGGCCAACGTCCTGACTTTC
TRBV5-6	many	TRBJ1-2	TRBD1	CASSHGTAYNYGYTF	TGTGCCAGCAGCCATGGGACAGCTTATAACTATGGCTACACCTTC
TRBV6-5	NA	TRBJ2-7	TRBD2	CASSWGTSGGAYEQYF	TGTGCCAGCAGTTGGGGGACTAGCGGGGGTGCCTACGAGCAGTACTTC
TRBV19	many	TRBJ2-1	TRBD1	CASNRGDEGFNEQFF	TGTGCCAGTAACAGGGGCGACGAGGGATTCAATGAGCAGTTCTTC